What follows describes a single T cell receptor (beta chain). Sequencing used immunoSEQ multiplex PCR; TCRdb keeps in-frame clones, though not all of them. The sample lists roughly 330,000 clones; 87% were seen once. All recovered Cohort 3 donors got two negative PCRs, got clearance, or saw symptom resolution. These data originate in a study of blood T cell repertoires in COVID-19. On the study more broadly: From the United States, Italy and Spain came samples of acute and convalescent COVID-19.

V gave up 2 bases and J gave up 1 base, with 13 bases separating them. This CDR3 region has 16 residues. Germline CDR1 SGHAT, CDR2 FQNNGV. The chain uses TRBV11-2 and TRBJ2-3; possible D gene TRBD1, 5 bases. The sequenced sample was PBMCs or T cells enriched from blood (not recorded which). This receptor was identified in a woman aged 25-40 years who had recovered from COVID-19. This CDR3 is CASSLSIGAGTDTQYF. CDR3 bases: TGTGCCAGCAGCTTATCTATTGGGGCCGGCACAGATACGCAGTATTTT.